These 18 T cell receptor beta chains came from one sample sequenced in a study of beta chain features in type 1 diabetes. Study-wide findings and caveats: When Type 1 diabetes patients were examined, their TCRB CDR3s proved moderately but significantly shorter in all four CD4+ subsets.

Expressed TCRB transcripts were sequenced, since all the RNA that had been isolated was reverse transcribed. The data were produced by immunoSEQ multiplex PCR, yet TCRdb's version contains in-frame clones alone and is incomplete. The sample shows approximately 150,000 clones, about 10% of them seen only once. These receptors have no known antigen. Sequenced sample: central memory CD4+ T cells from blood. These receptors all come from a man aged 25-45 years with type 1 diabetes.

This clone has more than one count but fewer than ten. The V gene is TRBV11-2, the J gene TRBJ2-7, with 8 bases matching TRBD2. Germline CDR1 reads SGHAT; CDR2 reads FQNNGV. This CDR3 comprises 16 residues. J was trimmed by 0 bases and V by 4 bases; bases with no gene match: 8. DNA of the CDR3: TGTGCCAGCAGCTCCCTACGCGGGGGGAACTCCTACGAGCAGTACTTC. Amino acid sequence: CASSSLRGGNSYEQYF.

This sequence joins TRBV10-2 and TRBJ2-3, with D unclear. Trimming stripped 4 bases from V and 6 bases from J, with 11 bases between. This CDR3 contains 13 residues. Per germline, CDR1 WSHSY and CDR2 SAAADI. This CDR3 is CASSGQPGDTQYF. The CDR3 nucleotides are TGCGCCAGCAGTGGTCAACCCGGGGATACGCAGTATTTT.

The CDR3: CASSPGAGADTQYF. CDR3 sequence (DNA): TGTGCCAGCAGCCCCGGGGCGGGGGCCGATACGCAGTATTTT. The chain couples TRBV7-2 to TRBJ2-3; tentative D call: TRBD2 (7 bases). The CDR3 is 14 residues long. Germline CDR1 SGHTA, CDR2 FQGNSA. V gave up 5 bases and J gave up 6 bases, with 15 bases separating them. Based on the CDR3 plus reference TRBV7-2 and TRBJ2-3, the full variable domain is GAGVSQSPSNKVTEKGKDVELRCDPISGHTALYWYRQSLGQGLEFLIYFQGNSAPDKSGLPSDRFSAERTGGSVSTLTIQRTQQEDSAVYLCASSPGAGADTQYFGPGTRLTVL.

This clone was detected only a few times. The chain uses TRBV9 and TRBJ1-1, with 8 bases fitting TRBD1. V was clipped by 0 bases and J by 5 bases; unmatched bases: 3. Germline V gene data show CDR1 as SGDLS and CDR2 as YYNGEE. The CDR3 extends over 14 amino acids. CDR3 residues: CASSVDRGKTEAFF. Here the CDR3 DNA reads TGTGCCAGCAGCGTAGACAGGGGGAAAACTGAAGCTTTCTTT.

Worth noting for this clone: Distinct nucleotide sequences in the sample also encode this CDR3. The rearrangement links TRBV5-1 to TRBJ2-7; a weak D match, TRBD1 (5 bases). The germline V gene encodes CDR1 SGHRS and CDR2 YFSETQ. The CDR3 is 12 residues long. V dropped 3 bases and J dropped 4 bases, with 8 bases sitting between them. The CDR3 protein is CASSSQGYEQYF. The CDR3 DNA sequence: TGCGCCAGCAGCTCTCAGGGTTACGAGCAGTACTTC. Based on the CDR3 plus reference TRBV5-1 and TRBJ2-7, the full variable domain is KAGVTQTPRYLIKTRGQQVTLSCSPISGHRSVSWYQQTPGQGLQFLFEYFSETQRNKGNFPGRFSGRQFSNSRSEMNVSTLELGDSALYLCASSSQGYEQYFGPGTRLTVT.

This clone was picked up a small number of times. This chain connects TRBV7-3 to TRBJ2-3; maybe TRBD2 (5 bases). Trimming left V 10 bases short and J 0 bases short, with 20 bases between. The CDR3 runs 16 residues. CDR1 is SGHTA and CDR2 is FQGTGA in the germline V gene. The CDR3 DNA is TGTGCCACCCTCCGTGGATATAGCGAGAGCACAGATACGCAGTATTTT. This codes for CATLRGYSESTDTQYF.

The chain combines TRBV28 with TRBJ2-5; 10 positions agree with TRBD2. CDR1 MDHEN and CDR2 SYDVKM come from the germline V gene. V lost 9 bases to trimming and J lost 5 bases; unmatched junction nucleotides: 6. CDR3 length equals 13 residues. CDR3 sequence (DNA): TGTGCCAGTAGCGGGGGGTATGTTGAGACCCAGTACTTC. Protein sequence: CASSGGYVETQYF.

This clone has a handful of counts. J is TRBJ1-1 and V is TRBV14, with TRBD1 matching 8 bases. This CDR3 is 15 amino acids long. J gave up 2 bases and V 2 bases, and 4 bases lay outside the gene matches. Per germline, CDR1 SGHDN and CDR2 FVKESK. This chain's CDR3 is CASSQIQGGNTEAFF. CDR3 in DNA: TGTGCCAGCAGCCAAATACAGGGGGGTAACACTGAAGCTTTCTTT.

There are a few counts of this clone. The chain is built from TRBV18 and TRBJ1-6, with D tentatively TRBD1 (6 bases). The CDR3 has 12 amino acids. CDR1 is KGHSH and CDR2 is LQKENI in the germline V gene. With 3 bases removed from V and 14 bases from J, the gap between germline ends came to 11 bases. CDR3 sequence (DNA): TGTGCCAGCTCACCGGACAGAGACACCCTCCACTTT. Protein product: CASSPDRDTLHF.

This clone was seen only a few times. V gene TRBV7-3 combines with J gene TRBJ2-7, with TRBD1 identical over 7 bases. This CDR3 is 16 amino acids long. The V segment lost 5 bases and the J segment 0 bases; nucleotides outside the gene matches: 10. The germline V gene encodes CDR1 SGHTA and CDR2 FQGTGA. The CDR3 loop reads CASSETGTASSYEQYF. For the CDR3, the DNA is TGTGCCAGCAGCGAGACCGGGACAGCTAGCTCCTACGAGCAGTACTTC.

This clone was counted between two and nine times. The gene calls are TRBV4-1 and TRBJ1-4; the D gene is possibly TRBD1 (6 bases). V gave up 4 bases and J gave up 3 bases, with 9 bases separating them. The CDR3 totals 14 residues. The V gene's germline CDR1 is MGHRA and CDR2 YSYEKL. Here the CDR3 DNA reads TGCGCCAGCAGCCCCGGGACACCTAATGAAAAACTGTTTTTT. Amino acid sequence: CASSPGTPNEKLFF.

The genes are TRBV19 and TRBJ1-5; TRBD1 is a possible D gene (5 bases). Looked up from germline, CDR1 is LNHDA and CDR2 is SQIVND (reference sequence). CDR3 length equals 14 residues. Trimming took off 1 base at V and 9 bases at J, with 13 bases between the two ends. The CDR3 nucleotides are TGTGCCAGTAGTATAGGACAGCCTGGGGTGCCCCAGCATTTT. Translated, it gives CASSIGQPGVPQHF. Full variable domain (missing parts from reference TRBV19 and TRBJ1-5): DGGITQSPKYLFRKEGQNVTLSCEQNLNHDAMYWYRQDPGQGLRLIYYSQIVNDFQKGDIAEGYSVSREKKESFPLTVTSAQKNPTAFYLCASSIGQPGVPQHFGDGTRLSIL.

This chain joins TRBV11-1 and TRBJ2-3, with 10 bases that match TRBD2. V trimming: 2 bases; J trimming: 1 base; junction bases outside the gene matches: 3. The CDR3 is 16 amino acids. The germline CDR1 and CDR2 sequences are SGHAT and FQDESV (reference sequence). CDR3 protein: CASSLRGLAGTDTQYF. The CDR3 coding sequence is TGTGCCAGCAGCTTACGAGGACTAGCGGGCACAGATACGCAGTATTTT.

The chain couples TRBV7-2 to TRBJ1-2; TRBD1 matches 7 bases. Per germline, CDR1 SGHTA and CDR2 FQGNSA. The CDR3 sequence is 13 residues long. V was clipped by 5 bases and J by 4 bases; unmatched bases: 4. The CDR3 DNA sequence: TGTGCCAGCAGCGTACAGGGGACCTATGGCTACACCTTC. Translation gives CASSVQGTYGYTF.

This clone has a handful of counts. The chain recombines TRBV5-1 with TRBJ2-1, with 7 bases fitting TRBD1. After removal of 3 bases from V and 8 bases from J, the junction contained 17 bases not matched to a gene. Germline V gene sequence: CDR1 SGHRS, CDR2 YFSETQ. The CDR3 spans 17 residues. CDR3 loop: CASSSALTGDRLDEQFF. The CDR3 DNA sequence: TGCGCCAGCAGCTCGGCGCTCACAGGGGATCGCCTCGATGAGCAGTTCTTC.

Written as DNA, the CDR3 is TGCAGTGCTAGTTTAATAGAGACCCAGTACTTC. Translating it yields CSASLIETQYF. The chain couples TRBV20-1 to TRBJ2-5; D gene uncertain. The CDR3 sequence is 11 residues long. Germline CDR1 DFQATT, CDR2 SNEGSKA (reference sequence). Trimming left V 3 bases short and J 4 bases short, with 6 bases between.

This clone showed up just a few times. The rearrangement joins TRBV5-1 to TRBJ2-7, with a tentative D call TRBD2 (6 bases). V gave up 1 base and J gave up 4 bases, with 15 bases separating them. CDR1 is SGHRS and CDR2 is YFSETQ in the germline V gene. This CDR3 comprises 15 residues. The CDR3 DNA follows: TGCGCCAGCAGCTTGACGGGGGAATCGGGTTACGAGCAGTACTTC. This gives the protein CASSLTGESGYEQYF.

The rearrangement links TRBV29-1 to TRBJ1-3, with TRBD1 matching 8 bases. Losses at the gene ends were 4 bases for V and 1 base for J; bases not matched to a gene: 6. There are 15 residues in the CDR3. CDR1 is SQVTM, CDR2 ANQGSEA, per germline. For the CDR3, the DNA is TGCAGCGTTGGGCGGACAGGGAAATCTGGAAACACCATATATTTT. Residues: CSVGRTGKSGNTIYF.